This record covers a single T cell receptor (beta chain). This entry comes from a study of tumor-infiltrating lymphocytes in primary liver carcinoma. Study as a whole: Recorded tumor stage was T1-T3 N0M0, with diameters of roughly 4.2 to 11 cm. About 3.5 to 7.5 million productive TCRbeta reads were obtained from the samples, with similar numbers across tissue types.

From about 19-30 mg of unsorted bulk tissue, DNA and RNA were co-extracted together. Patients' primary liver carcinoma was surgically resected. Chronic HBV infection was present, with no prior treatment. Trimming took 11 bases from V and 8 from J, leaving 28 bases between them. The CDR3 totals 16 residues. Germline values: CDR1 SGHAT, CDR2 FQNNGV. The template, around 540 ng total RNA, yielded TCR beta cDNA made with a constant-region primer. Employing slightly modified ARM-PCR, three nested multiplex PCR rounds were run, and these gave rise to the TCR beta libraries. Investigators reported that the first two PCR rounds, at 10 cycles each, used TRBV1-TRBV30 forward primers with a C-beta reverse primer. Each CDR3 protein is one row after TCRdb ran MiXCR on the multiplex PCR reads. Of fewer than 80,000 distinct CDR3 sequences listed, 69% are singletons.

Sequenced: tumor-adjacent normal liver tissue. The rearrangement uses TRBV11-2 and TRBJ2-1, with a possible D match to TRBD2 (6 bases). This receptor was identified in a middle-aged man with primary liver carcinoma and hepatitis B virus infection. Here the CDR3 reads CAGRSRPRGRIYEQFF. The CDR3 DNA follows: TGTGCCGGCCGCTCGCGCCCCAGAGGGAGGATCTATGAGCAGTTCTTC.